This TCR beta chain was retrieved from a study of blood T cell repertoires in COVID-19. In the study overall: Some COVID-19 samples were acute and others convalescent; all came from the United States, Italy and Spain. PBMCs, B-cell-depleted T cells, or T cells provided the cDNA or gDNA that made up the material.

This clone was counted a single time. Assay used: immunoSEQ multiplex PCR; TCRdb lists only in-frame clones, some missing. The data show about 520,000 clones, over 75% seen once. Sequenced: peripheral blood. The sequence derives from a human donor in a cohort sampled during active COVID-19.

CDR3 in amino acids: CASSDRTSGSRELFF. CDR3 DNA: TGTGCCAGCAGCGACCGGACTAGCGGTAGCCGGGAGCTGTTTTTT. The rearrangement joins TRBV9 to TRBJ2-2; 10 bases align to TRBD2. J gave up 9 bases and V 3 bases, and 8 bases lay outside the gene matches. The CDR3 spans 15 residues. The germline V gene encodes CDR1 SGDLS and CDR2 YYNGEE.